The source of this TCR beta chain is a study of beta chain features in type 1 diabetes. CD4+ naive, central memory, regulatory and stem cell-like memory cells were sorted via CD45RO/CCR7/CD25/CD127/CD95/CD27. The germline V gene has CDR1 SGHTA and CDR2 FQGNSA. The length of the CDR3 is 15 residues. Trimming took 4 bases from V and 3 from J, leaving 13 bases between them. Expressed TCRB transcripts were sequenced because the entire RNA isolate underwent reverse transcription. Assay used: immunoSEQ multiplex PCR; TCRdb lists only in-frame clones, some missing. The data show some 150,000 clones, with 48% seen just once and 0.35% to 0.5% held by the top ten. General study results and limits: Fewer insertions but more deletions were seen at VDJ junctions in type 1 diabetes patients. PCR might pick shorter templates more often, in the same way for patients and controls. The study found that naive, central memory and Treg TCRB repertoires appeared more similar in patients than in healthy donors.

The table lists this clone with a few counts. Its target is not known. The chain uses TRBV7-2 and TRBJ1-5; D is perhaps TRBD1 (5 bases). This sequence originates from a man aged 18 to 29 in good health. The sample consisted of Tregs from blood. CDR3 coding DNA: TGTGCCAGCAGCTCCCAAGGGGTAGCCAATCAGCCCCAGCATTTT. Its protein is CASSSQGVANQPQHF.